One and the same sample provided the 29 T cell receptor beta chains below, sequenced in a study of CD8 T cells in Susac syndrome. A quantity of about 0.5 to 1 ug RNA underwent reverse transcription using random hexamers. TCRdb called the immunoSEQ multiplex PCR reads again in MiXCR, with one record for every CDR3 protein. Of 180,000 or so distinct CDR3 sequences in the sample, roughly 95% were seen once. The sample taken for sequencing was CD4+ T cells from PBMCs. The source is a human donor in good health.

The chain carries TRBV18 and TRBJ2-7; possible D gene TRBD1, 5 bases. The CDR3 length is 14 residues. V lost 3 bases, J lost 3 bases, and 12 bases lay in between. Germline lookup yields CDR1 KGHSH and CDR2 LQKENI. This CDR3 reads CASSPARQGYEQYF. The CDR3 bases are TGTGCCAGCTCACCTGCACGTCAGGGCTACGAGCAGTACTTC.

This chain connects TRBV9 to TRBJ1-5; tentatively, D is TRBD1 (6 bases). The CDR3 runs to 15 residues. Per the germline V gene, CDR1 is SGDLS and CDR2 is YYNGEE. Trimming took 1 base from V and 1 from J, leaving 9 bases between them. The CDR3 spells CASSVMGHSNQPQHF. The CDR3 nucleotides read TGTGCCAGCAGCGTAATGGGACACAGCAATCAGCCCCAGCATTTT.

The CDR3 region has the DNA TGCAGTGCTAGGCGGGCAGCGAACACTGAAGCTTTCTTT. Amino acid sequence: CSARRAANTEAFF. This chain joins TRBV20-1 and TRBJ1-1; D remains ambiguous. Germline CDR1 is DFQATT and CDR2 is SNEGSKA (reference sequence). Trimming took off 3 bases at V and 1 base at J, with 9 bases between the two ends. CDR3 size: 13 residues.

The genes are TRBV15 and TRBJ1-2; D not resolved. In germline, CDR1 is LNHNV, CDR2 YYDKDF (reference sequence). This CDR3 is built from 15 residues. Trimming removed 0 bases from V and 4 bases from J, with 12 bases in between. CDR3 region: CATSRDVTLFYGYTF. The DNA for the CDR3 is TGTGCCACCAGCAGAGATGTCACCCTTTTCTATGGCTACACCTTC.

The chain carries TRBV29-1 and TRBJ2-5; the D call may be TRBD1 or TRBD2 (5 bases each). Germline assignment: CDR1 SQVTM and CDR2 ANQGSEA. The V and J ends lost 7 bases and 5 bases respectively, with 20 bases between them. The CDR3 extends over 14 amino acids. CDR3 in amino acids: CSGWALVGEETQYF. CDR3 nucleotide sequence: TGCAGCGGGTGGGCCCTAGTGGGGGAGGAGACCCAGTACTTC.

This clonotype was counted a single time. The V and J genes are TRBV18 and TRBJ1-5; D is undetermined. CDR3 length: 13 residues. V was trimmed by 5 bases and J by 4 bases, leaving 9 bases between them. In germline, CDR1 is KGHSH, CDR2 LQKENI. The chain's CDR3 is CASSSQINQPQHF. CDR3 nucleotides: TGTGCCAGCTCATCCCAGATTAATCAGCCCCAGCATTTT.

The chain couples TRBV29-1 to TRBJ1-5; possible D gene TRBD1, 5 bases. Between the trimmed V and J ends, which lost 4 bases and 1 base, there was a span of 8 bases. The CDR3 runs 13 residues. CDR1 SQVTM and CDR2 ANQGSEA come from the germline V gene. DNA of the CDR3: TGCAGCGTTGCGGACATCAGCAATCAGCCCCAGCATTTT. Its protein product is CSVADISNQPQHF.

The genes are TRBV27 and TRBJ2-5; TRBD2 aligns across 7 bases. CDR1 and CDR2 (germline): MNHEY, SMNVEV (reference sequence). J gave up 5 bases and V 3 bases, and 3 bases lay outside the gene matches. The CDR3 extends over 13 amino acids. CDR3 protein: CASSFSGRETQYF. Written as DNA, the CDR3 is TGTGCCAGCAGTTTTTCCGGGAGGGAGACCCAGTACTTC.

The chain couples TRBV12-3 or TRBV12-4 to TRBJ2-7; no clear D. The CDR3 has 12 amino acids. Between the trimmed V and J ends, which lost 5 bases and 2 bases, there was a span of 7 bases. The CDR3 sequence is CASSRAAYEQYF. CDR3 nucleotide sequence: TGTGCCAGCAGTCGTGCGGCCTACGAGCAGTACTTC.

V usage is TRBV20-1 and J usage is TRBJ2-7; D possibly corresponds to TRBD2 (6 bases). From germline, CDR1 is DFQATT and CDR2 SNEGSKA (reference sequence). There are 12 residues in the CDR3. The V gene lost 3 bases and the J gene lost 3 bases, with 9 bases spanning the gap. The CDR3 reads CSARGTFYEQYV. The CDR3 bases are TGCAGTGCTAGGGGGACTTTCTACGAGCAGTACGTC.

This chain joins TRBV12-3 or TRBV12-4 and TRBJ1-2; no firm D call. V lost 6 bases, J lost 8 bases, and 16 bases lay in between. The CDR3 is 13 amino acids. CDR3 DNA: TGTGCCAGCAGGCAGTCGGACCCTAAGGGCTACACCTTC. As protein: CASRQSDPKGYTF.

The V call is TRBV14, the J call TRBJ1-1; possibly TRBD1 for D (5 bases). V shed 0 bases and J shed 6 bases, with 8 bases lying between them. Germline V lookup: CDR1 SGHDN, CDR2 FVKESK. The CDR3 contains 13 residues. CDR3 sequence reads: CASSQELRAEAFF. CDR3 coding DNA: TGTGCCAGCAGCCAAGAGCTCAGGGCTGAAGCTTTCTTT.

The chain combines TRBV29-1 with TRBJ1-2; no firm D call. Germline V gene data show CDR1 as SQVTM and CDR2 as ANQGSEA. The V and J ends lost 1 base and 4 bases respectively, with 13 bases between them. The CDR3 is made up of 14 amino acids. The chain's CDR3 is CSVEAPLGGYGYTF. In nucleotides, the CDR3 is TGCAGCGTTGAAGCCCCTCTGGGTGGCTATGGCTACACCTTC.

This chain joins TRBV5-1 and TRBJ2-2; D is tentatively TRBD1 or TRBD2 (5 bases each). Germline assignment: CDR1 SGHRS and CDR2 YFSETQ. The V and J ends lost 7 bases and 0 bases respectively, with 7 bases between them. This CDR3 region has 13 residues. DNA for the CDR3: TGCGCCAGCGGGACGTCGAACACCGGGGAGCTGTTTTTT. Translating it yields CASGTSNTGELFF.

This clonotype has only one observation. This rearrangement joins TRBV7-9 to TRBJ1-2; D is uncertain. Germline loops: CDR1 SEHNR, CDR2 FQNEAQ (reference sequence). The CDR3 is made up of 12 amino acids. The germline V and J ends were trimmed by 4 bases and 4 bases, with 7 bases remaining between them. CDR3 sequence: CASSSDRYGYTF. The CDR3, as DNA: TGTGCCAGCAGCTCAGACCGCTATGGCTACACCTTC. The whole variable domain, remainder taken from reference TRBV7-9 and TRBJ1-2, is DTGVSQNPRHKITKRGQNVTFRCDPISEHNRLYWYRQTLGQGPEFLTYFQNEAQLEKSRLLSDRFSAERPKGSFSTLEIQRTEQGDSAMYLCASSSDRYGYTFGSGTRLTVV.

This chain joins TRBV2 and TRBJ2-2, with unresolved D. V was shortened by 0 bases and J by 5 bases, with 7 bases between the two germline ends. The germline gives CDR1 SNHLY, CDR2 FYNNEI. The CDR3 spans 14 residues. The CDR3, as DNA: TGTGCCAGCAGTGAAGCGCCCGGGACCGGGGAGCTGTTTTTT. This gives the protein CASSEAPGTGELFF.

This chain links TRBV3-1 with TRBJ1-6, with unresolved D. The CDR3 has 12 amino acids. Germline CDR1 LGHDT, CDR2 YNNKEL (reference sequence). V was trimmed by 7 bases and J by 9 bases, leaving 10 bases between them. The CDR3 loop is CASTQASSPLHF. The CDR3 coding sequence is TGTGCCAGCACCCAGGCGAGTTCACCCCTCCACTTT. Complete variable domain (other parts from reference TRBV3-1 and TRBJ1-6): DTAVSQTPKYLVTQMGNDKSIKCEQNLGHDTMYWYKQDSKKFLKIMFSYNNKELIINETVPNRFSPKSPDKAHLNLHINSLELGDSAVYFCASTQASSPLHFGNGTRLTVT.

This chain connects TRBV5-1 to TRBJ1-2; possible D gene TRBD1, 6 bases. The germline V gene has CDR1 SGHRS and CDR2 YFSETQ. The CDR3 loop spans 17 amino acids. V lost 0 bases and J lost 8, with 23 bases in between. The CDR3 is CASSLVAGDATMEGYTF. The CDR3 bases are TGCGCCAGCAGCTTGGTTGCAGGGGATGCCACCATGGAGGGCTACACCTTC.

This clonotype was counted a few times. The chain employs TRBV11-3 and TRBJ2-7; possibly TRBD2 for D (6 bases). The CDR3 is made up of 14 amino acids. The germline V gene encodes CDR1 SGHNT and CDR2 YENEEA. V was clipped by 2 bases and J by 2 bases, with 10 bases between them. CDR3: CASSLRTGAYEQYF. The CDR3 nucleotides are TGTGCCAGCAGCTTAAGGACGGGGGCCTACGAGCAGTACTTC.

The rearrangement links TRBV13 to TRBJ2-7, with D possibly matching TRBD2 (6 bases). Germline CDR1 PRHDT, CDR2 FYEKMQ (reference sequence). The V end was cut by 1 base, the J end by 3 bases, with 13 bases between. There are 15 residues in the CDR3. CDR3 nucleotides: TGTGCCAGCAGCTTAGATCGTAGCGGAAACTACGAGCAGTACGTC. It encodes CASSLDRSGNYEQYV.

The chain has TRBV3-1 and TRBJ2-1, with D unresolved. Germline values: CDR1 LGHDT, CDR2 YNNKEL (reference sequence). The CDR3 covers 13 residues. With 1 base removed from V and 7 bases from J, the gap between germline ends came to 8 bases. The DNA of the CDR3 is TGTGCCAGCAGCCAAGGAGTGGAGAATGAGCAGTTCTTC. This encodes CASSQGVENEQFF.

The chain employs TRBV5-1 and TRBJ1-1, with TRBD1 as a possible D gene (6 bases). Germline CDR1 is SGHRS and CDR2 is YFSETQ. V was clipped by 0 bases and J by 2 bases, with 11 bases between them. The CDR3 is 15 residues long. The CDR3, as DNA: TGCGCCAGCAGCTTGGTGCCAGGGGACAACACTGAAGCTTTCTTT. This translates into CASSLVPGDNTEAFF.

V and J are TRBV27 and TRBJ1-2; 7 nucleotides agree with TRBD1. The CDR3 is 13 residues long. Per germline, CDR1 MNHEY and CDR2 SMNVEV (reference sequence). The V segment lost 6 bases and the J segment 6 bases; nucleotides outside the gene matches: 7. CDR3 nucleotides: TGTGCCAGCAGGGCCGACAGGGATCATGGCTACACCTTC. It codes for CASRADRDHGYTF.

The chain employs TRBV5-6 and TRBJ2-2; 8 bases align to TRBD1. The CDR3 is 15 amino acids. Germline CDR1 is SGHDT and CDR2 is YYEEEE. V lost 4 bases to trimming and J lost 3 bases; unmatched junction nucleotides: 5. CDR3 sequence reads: CASSHTGGYTGELFF. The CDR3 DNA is TGTGCCAGCAGCCACACAGGGGGGTACACCGGGGAGCTGTTTTTT.

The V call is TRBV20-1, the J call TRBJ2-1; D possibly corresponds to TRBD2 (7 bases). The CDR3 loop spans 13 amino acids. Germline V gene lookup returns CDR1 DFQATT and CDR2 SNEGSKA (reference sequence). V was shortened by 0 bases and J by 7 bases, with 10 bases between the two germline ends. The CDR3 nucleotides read TGCAGTGCTAGAGATAGGGGGGGGAATGAGCAGTTCTTC. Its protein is CSARDRGGNEQFF.

The CDR3 DNA sequence: TGCAGTGCTGGCGTTGGGGGGGCGCTTAATGAAGCTTTCTTT. This gives the protein CSAGVGGALNEAFF. This chain uses TRBV20-1 with TRBJ1-1, with TRBD1 as a possible D gene (6 bases). The CDR3 sequence is 14 residues long. V shed 5 bases and J shed 7 bases, with 20 bases lying between them. Germline V gene sequence: CDR1 DFQATT, CDR2 SNEGSKA (reference sequence).

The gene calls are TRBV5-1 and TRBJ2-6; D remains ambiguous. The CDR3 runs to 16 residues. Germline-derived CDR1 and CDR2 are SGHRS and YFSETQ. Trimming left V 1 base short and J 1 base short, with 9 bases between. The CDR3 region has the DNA TGCGCCAGCAGCTTGAGTAGTCAGTCTGGGGCCAACGTCCTGACTTTC. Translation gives CASSLSSQSGANVLTF.

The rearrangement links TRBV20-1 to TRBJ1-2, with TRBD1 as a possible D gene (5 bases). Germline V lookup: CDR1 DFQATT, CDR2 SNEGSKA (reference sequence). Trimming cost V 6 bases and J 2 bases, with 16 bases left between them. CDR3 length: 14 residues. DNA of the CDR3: TGCAGTGCATCCTCAGGGACTGGGAACTATGGCTACACCTTC. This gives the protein CSASSGTGNYGYTF.

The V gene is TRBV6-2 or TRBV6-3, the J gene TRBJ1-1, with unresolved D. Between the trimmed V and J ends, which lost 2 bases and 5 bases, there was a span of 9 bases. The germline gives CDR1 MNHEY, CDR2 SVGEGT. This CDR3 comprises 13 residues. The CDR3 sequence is CASSYLGVTEAFF. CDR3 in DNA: TGTGCCAGCAGTTACCTCGGGGTGACTGAAGCTTTCTTT.